This entry features one TCR beta chain sequence. There is no known antigen for this receptor. Within one base of it there is no much larger clone, and no base qualities were kept. The CDR3 contains 13 residues, cysteine and phenylalanine counted. CDR3 DNA is the only sequence kept; it has 39 bases, read in frame from the first base. Trimming costs V 5 bases and J 5 bases, and their ends lie 12 bases apart. Per the germline V gene, MNHEY is the CDR1 and SVGAGI is the CDR2. The data were obtained in a study of T cell changes during pregnancy in multiple sclerosis (dated by TCRdb to the late 2010s). Context from the whole study: The study examined how the T cell repertoire changed over the course of pregnancy in women with multiple sclerosis.

The library was obtained by the immunoSEQ multiplex PCR assay. In TCRdb, the immuneACCESS table is reduced to in-frame sequences with V and J assigned. These tables do not hold every clone; where another copy was compared, an unresolved V gene accounts for under half, and the others remain unexplained. The sample table shows 65,000 to 85,000 clones, and roughly nine tenths are seen once. About 1% of the sample goes to the ten largest clones. The chain links TRBV6-5 with TRBJ1-2; the D segment cannot be called with confidence. The sequencing used peripheral blood, collected in the first trimester of pregnancy. The receptor's source is a female donor in good health, enrolled as a control in a pregnancy study. The CDR3: CASSPGLSYGYTF. The nucleotide sequence reads TGTGCCAGCAGTCCCGGACTCTCTTATGGCTACACCTTC.